Each of the 16 T cell receptor beta chains below was sequenced from the same sample in a study of blood T cell repertoires in COVID-19. The data were produced by immunoSEQ multiplex PCR, yet TCRdb's version contains in-frame clones alone and is incomplete. The data show about 200,000 clones, with 70% to 90% seen just once and about 2.9% held by the top ten. Material: peripheral blood. The receptors originated from a man between 60 and 70 years old with acute or convalescent COVID-19.

The chain recombines TRBV6-1 with TRBJ1-4; a possible D gene is TRBD1 (5 bases). The germline V gene encodes CDR1 MNHNS and CDR2 SASEGT. This CDR3 has 15 amino acids. V was pared by 1 base and J by 5 bases, with 11 bases between. The CDR3 DNA is TGTGCCAGCAGTGAAGGCGGGGCAAGGAATGAAAAACTGTTTTTT. Translating gives CASSEGGARNEKLFF.

This clone was detected a few times. The V call is TRBV3-1 (or the pseudogene TRBV3-2), the J call TRBJ2-7; tentative D call: TRBD2 (6 bases). The CDR3 extends over 14 amino acids. V was clipped by 0 bases and J by 8 bases, with 14 bases between them. CDR1 is LGHDT and CDR2 is YNNKEL in the germline V gene (reference sequence). The CDR3 DNA is TGTGCCAGCAGCCAAGATTTGGGAGGCGGCAAGCAGTACTTC. Encoded protein: CASSQDLGGGKQYF.

The chain is built from TRBV9 and TRBJ2-5; the D gene is possibly TRBD2 (7 bases). V dropped 4 bases and J dropped 2 bases, with 18 bases sitting between them. Germline lookup yields CDR1 SGDLS and CDR2 YYNGEE. This CDR3 spans 16 amino acids. The CDR3 here is CASSPGGGDPQETQYF. CDR3 bases: TGTGCCAGCAGCCCAGGAGGGGGGGACCCTCAAGAGACCCAGTACTTC.

This chain connects TRBV6-2 or TRBV6-3 to TRBJ2-7; weak D call: TRBD1 (6 bases). Germline lookup yields CDR1 MNHEY and CDR2 SVGEGT. Trimming pared 0 bases from V and 13 bases from J, leaving 22 bases between. This CDR3 is 15 amino acids long. CDR3 in DNA: TGTGCCAGCAGTTACTCGTATGGGCAGGGGTTGGAGGATTACTTC. Its translation: CASSYSYGQGLEDYF.

This chain links TRBV7-2 with TRBJ1-4; D is ambiguous. Germline V lookup: CDR1 SGHTA, CDR2 FQGNSA. V lost 5 bases to trimming and J lost 11 bases, with 27 bases between them. This CDR3 contains 17 residues. The CDR3 region is CASSRISTLGANRKLFF. In DNA, the CDR3 is TGTGCCAGCAGCCGGATTTCCACTCTGGGAGCGAATCGGAAACTGTTTTTT.

This chain joins TRBV19 and TRBJ2-6; 8 bases are shared with TRBD1. V lost 3 bases to trimming and J lost 0 bases; unmatched junction nucleotides: 10. From germline, CDR1 is LNHDA and CDR2 SQIVND (reference sequence). CDR3 length equals 19 residues. The DNA for the CDR3 is TGTGCCAGTAGTATTCGTGGCGGGACAGGCTTCTCTGGGGCCAACGTCCTGACTTTC. Translated: CASSIRGGTGFSGANVLTF.

The J gene is TRBJ2-3, the V gene TRBV19; 12 bases are a match to TRBD2. The CDR3 contains 16 residues. V dropped 5 bases and J dropped 2; count of bases not matched to a gene: 5. Per germline, CDR1 LNHDA and CDR2 SQIVND (reference sequence). The CDR3 DNA sequence: TGTGCCAGTAGTCTCCTAGCGGGGGGGATCACAGATACGCAGTATTTT. This codes for CASSLLAGGITDTQYF. The full variable domain, its missing parts supplied by reference TRBV19 and TRBJ2-3, is DGGITQSPKYLFRKEGQNVTLSCEQNLNHDAMYWYRQDPGQGLRLIYYSQIVNDFQKGDIAEGYSVSREKKESFPLTVTSAQKNPTAFYLCASSLLAGGITDTQYFGPGTRLTVL.

This sequence joins TRBV11-1 and TRBJ2-6; possibly TRBD2 for D (7 bases). The CDR3 length is 19 residues. CDR1 is SGHAT, CDR2 FQDESV, per germline (reference sequence). Trimming removed 0 bases at V and 0 bases at J, with 15 bases between. The CDR3 DNA reads TGTGCCAGCAGCTTAGCGCTAGGGGGGGCGAACTCTGGGGCCAACGTCCTGACTTTC. Protein product: CASSLALGGANSGANVLTF.

The V call is TRBV19, the J call TRBJ2-1, with a tentative D call TRBD1 (6 bases). CDR3 length: 15 residues. The V end lost 5 bases, the J end lost 8 bases, and 19 bases lay between the germline ends. Germline CDR1 LNHDA, CDR2 SQIVND (reference sequence). DNA of the CDR3: TGTGCCAGTAGTGTCCAGGGGAAGGTTTCAGATGAGCAGTTCTTC. This sequence encodes CASSVQGKVSDEQFF.

The chain joins TRBV7-2 to TRBJ1-2, with D tentatively TRBD1 (6 bases). This CDR3 is 14 amino acids long. Per the germline V gene, CDR1 is SGHTA and CDR2 is FQGNSA. V was clipped by 1 base and J by 3 bases, with 9 bases between them. CDR3 sequence (DNA): TGTGCCAGCAGCTTAGGGGACACCTACTATGGCTACACCTTC. Protein product: CASSLGDTYYGYTF.

This sequence joins TRBV20-1 and TRBJ1-1; tentatively, D is TRBD1 (5 bases). The V gene lost 3 bases and the J gene lost 0 bases, with 20 bases spanning the gap. This CDR3 region has 17 residues. Germline V CDR1 and CDR2: DFQATT, SNEGSKA (reference sequence). The CDR3 here is CSASGATGAGVNTEAFF. DNA of the CDR3: TGCAGTGCTAGTGGGGCAACCGGGGCGGGGGTGAACACTGAAGCTTTCTTT.

The chain is built from TRBV7-2 and TRBJ2-5, with D possibly matching TRBD1 (6 bases). Trimming shortened V by 4 bases and J by 7 bases, and 13 bases separated the two germline ends. In germline, CDR1 is SGHTA, CDR2 FQGNSA. The CDR3 sequence is 13 residues long. The CDR3 DNA follows: TGTGCCAGCAGCTCCTCCATAGGGGGGACCCAGTACTTC. It specifies CASSSSIGGTQYF.

V usage is TRBV6-5 and J usage is TRBJ2-5, with 8 bases identical to TRBD1. Germline values: CDR1 MNHEY, CDR2 SVGAGI. The CDR3 is made up of 14 amino acids. Unmatched junction bases numbered 8, after V lost 6 bases and J lost 5 bases. CDR3 residues: CASSQDRVVETQYF. The CDR3 nucleotides read TGTGCCAGCAGCCAGGACAGGGTAGTGGAGACCCAGTACTTC.

The chain is built from TRBV6-5 and TRBJ2-4; 9 bases line up with TRBD1. This CDR3 has 14 residues. Trimming took 6 bases from V and 7 from J; bases not matched to a gene: 7. Looked up from germline, CDR1 is MNHEY and CDR2 is SVGAGI. The CDR3 DNA sequence: TGTGCCAGCAGCAACAGGGGGCGGAGTAACATTCAGTACTTC. The encoded protein is CASSNRGRSNIQYF.

V and J are TRBV11-3 and TRBJ2-1; 8 bases align to TRBD2. The V and J ends lost 5 bases and 7 bases, in that order; junction bases with no gene match: 13. The V gene's germline CDR1 is SGHNT and CDR2 YENEEA. This CDR3 is 16 amino acids long. CDR3 in DNA: TGTGCCAGCAGCCCCCGACCGGGACTAGGGACGAATGAGCAGTTCTTC. Amino acids: CASSPRPGLGTNEQFF.

V usage is TRBV28 and J usage is TRBJ1-5, with TRBD1 matching 7 bases. V gave up 7 bases and J gave up 4 bases; unmatched junction bases: 7. The germline V gene encodes CDR1 MDHEN and CDR2 SYDVKM. CDR3 size: 14 residues. CDR3 sequence: CASIPGTDNQPQHF. The CDR3, as DNA: TGTGCCAGCATCCCCGGGACAGATAATCAGCCCCAGCATTTT.